These T cell receptor beta chains were read from a single sample in a study of CD8 T cells in Susac syndrome. TCRdb used MiXCR to reprocess the immunoSEQ multiplex PCR reads, holding one entry per CDR3 protein. Here the sample spans around 180,000 distinct CDR3 sequences, approximately 96% being singletons. The material sequenced was CD8+ T cells from PBMCs. The receptors here all came from a human donor with multiple sclerosis. Both conserved end residues are part of each CDR3.

v_call	j_call	cdr3_aa
TRBV30	TRBJ2-7	CAWEPTGYYEQYF
TRBV20-1	TRBJ1-2	CSANSHLNYGYTF
TRBV29-1	TRBJ1-2	CSVAGTDNYGYTF
TRBV25-1	TRBJ1-6	CASSSYNSPLHF
TRBV2	TRBJ1-5	CASSRPGSGGGNQPQHF
TRBV2	TRBJ2-7	CASSTSGRAVVIDEQYF
TRBV14	TRBJ2-7	CASSQGPSGSYEQYF
TRBV29-1	TRBJ2-1	CSVGLREGYNEQFF
TRBV20-1	TRBJ2-7	CSARDPYEQYF
TRBV30	TRBJ2-1	CAWNVRDRTPYEQFF
TRBV20-1	TRBJ2-7	CSATQREYEQYF
TRBV6-1	TRBJ1-1	CASGGFYTEAFF
TRBV28	TRBJ2-7	CASRTIRGAMDEQYF
TRBV2	TRBJ2-1	CASSPGTVEQFF
TRBV18	TRBJ1-5	CASSSDGINQPQHF
TRBV20-1	TRBJ2-6	CSARITNPPSGANVLTF
TRBV15	TRBJ2-1	CATSRTPGLTLVLAGDEQFF
TRBV29-1	TRBJ2-3	CSEESWTGLSTDTQYF
TRBV2	TRBJ2-1	CASSEGVTSYNEQFF
TRBV20-1	TRBJ2-7	CSAFHQLEQYF
TRBV11-2	TRBJ2-5	CASSYRAGTKETQYF
TRBV2	TRBJ2-3	CASSPAHTGPHITQYF
TRBV2	TRBJ2-1	CASSEGSPNEQFF
TRBV25-1	TRBJ2-5	CASSDSQRLAGIYQETQYF
TRBV28	TRBJ1-2	CASNYRNYGYTF
TRBV20-1	TRBJ2-1	CSARETGTGTYNEQFF
TRBV28	TRBJ2-5	CATSPDQETQYF
TRBV3-1	TRBJ2-7	CASSPFPGGYEQYF
TRBV7-9	TRBJ1-2	CASRRVTDSSRYGYTF
TRBV27	TRBJ2-1	CASSLKGPNEQFF
TRBV3-1	TRBJ2-7	CASSQRRFFYEQYF
TRBV12-3/TRBV12-4	TRBJ1-3	CASSLAREVVGNTIYF
TRBV2	TRBJ1-2	CASSVRGDYGYTF
TRBV6-2/TRBV6-3	TRBJ2-3	CASSRLAVHPPDTQYF
TRBV15	TRBJ2-5	CATSRDRVRRVSGSETQYF
TRBV5-1	TRBJ2-5	CASSLQTQYF
TRBV12-3/TRBV12-4	TRBJ1-2	CASSYITGTGDGGYTF
TRBV5-1	TRBJ2-1	CASSPGTILKGEQFF
TRBV20-1	TRBJ2-1	CSARQGTHEQFF
TRBV15	TRBJ1-2	CATTPGQGIRHGYTF
TRBV28	TRBJ2-1	CASSWGTPNEQFF
TRBV15	TRBJ2-5	CATSTQGEDRTQETQYF
TRBV20-1	TRBJ2-1	CSASRQGAYNEQFF
TRBV7-9	TRBJ2-7	CASSSPGQPYEQYF
TRBV12-3/TRBV12-4	TRBJ2-1	CASSFRQYGGRQFF
TRBV5-1	TRBJ2-1	CASSLLAGALNEQFF
TRBV3-1	TRBJ2-1	CASSQDLGRGNEQFF
TRBV18	TRBJ1-1	CASSMSGTAREAFF